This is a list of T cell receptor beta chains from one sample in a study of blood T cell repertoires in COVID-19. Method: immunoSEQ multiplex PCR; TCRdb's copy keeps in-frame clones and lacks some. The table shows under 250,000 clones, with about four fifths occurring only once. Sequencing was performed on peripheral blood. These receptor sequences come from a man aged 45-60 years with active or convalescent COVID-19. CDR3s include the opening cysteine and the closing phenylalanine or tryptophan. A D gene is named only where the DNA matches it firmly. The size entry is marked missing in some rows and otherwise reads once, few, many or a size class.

CDR3aa: CATSRQSNTEAFF
CDR3nt: TGTGCCACCAGCAGACAGTCGAACACTGAAGCTTTCTTT
j_gene: TRBJ1-1
v_gene: TRBV15
abundance: .
d_gene: .

CDR3aa: CASSILGLQETQYF
CDR3nt: TGTGCCAGCAGTATATTGGGACTGCAAGAGACCCAGTACTTC
j_gene: TRBJ2-5
v_gene: TRBV2
abundance: .
d_gene: .

CDR3aa: CASSEARPGGYGYTF
CDR3nt: TGTGCCAGCAGTGAAGCGCGTCCGGGGGGCTATGGCTACACCTTC
j_gene: TRBJ1-2
v_gene: TRBV2
abundance: once
d_gene: .

CDR3aa: CASSVADTTGELFF
CDR3nt: TGTGCCAGCAGCGTAGCGGACACCACCGGGGAGCTGTTTTTT
j_gene: TRBJ2-2
v_gene: TRBV9
abundance: .
d_gene: .

CDR3aa: CASSTHALREWDTEAFF
CDR3nt: TGTGCCAGCAGCACGCATGCCCTTCGGGAATGGGACACTGAAGCTTTCTTT
j_gene: TRBJ1-1
v_gene: TRBV11-2
abundance: .
d_gene: .

CDR3aa: CASSPRQDANYGYTF
CDR3nt: TGTGCCAGCAGTCCCAGACAGGACGCTAACTATGGCTACACCTTC
j_gene: TRBJ1-2
v_gene: TRBV27
abundance: .
d_gene: .

CDR3aa: CASSILGTSGRDEQFF
CDR3nt: TGTGCCAGTAGTATCCTCGGGACTAGCGGGAGGGATGAGCAGTTCTTC
j_gene: TRBJ2-1
v_gene: TRBV19
abundance: .
d_gene: TRBD2

CDR3aa: CASRPGENTEAFF
CDR3nt: TGTGCCAGCAGACCGGGAGAGAACACTGAAGCTTTCTTT
j_gene: TRBJ1-1
v_gene: TRBV6-5
abundance: .
d_gene: .

CDR3aa: CASSLRTESSYNSPLHF
CDR3nt: TGTGCCAGCAGTTTAAGGACAGAGAGCTCCTATAATTCACCCCTCCACTTT
j_gene: TRBJ1-6
v_gene: TRBV27
abundance: .
d_gene: .

CDR3aa: CASSPQAGNPYTEAFF
CDR3nt: TGTGCCAGCAGTCCCCAGGCAGGGAATCCTTACACTGAAGCTTTCTTT
j_gene: TRBJ1-1
v_gene: TRBV27
abundance: .
d_gene: .

CDR3aa: CASSLGQVNTEAFF
CDR3nt: TGTGCCAGCAGCTTGGGGCAGGTGAACACTGAAGCTTTCTTT
j_gene: TRBJ1-1
v_gene: TRBV13
abundance: .
d_gene: .

CDR3aa: CASSDSGTGMDYGYTF
CDR3nt: TGTGCCAGCAGCGACTCCGGGACAGGGATGGACTATGGCTACACCTTC
j_gene: TRBJ1-2
v_gene: TRBV5-4
abundance: few
d_gene: TRBD1

CDR3aa: CASSRAATSNQPQHF
CDR3nt: TGTGCCAGTAGTAGGGCAGCTACTAGCAATCAGCCCCAGCATTTT
j_gene: TRBJ1-5
v_gene: TRBV19
abundance: .
d_gene: .

CDR3aa: CASSFATGSNTGELFF
CDR3nt: TGTGCCAGCAGCTTCGCGACAGGTTCGAACACCGGGGAGCTGTTTTTT
j_gene: TRBJ2-2
v_gene: TRBV11-3
abundance: once
d_gene: .

CDR3aa: CASSLAPYNEQFF
CDR3nt: TGTGCCAGCAGCTTAGCCCCCTACAATGAGCAGTTCTTC
j_gene: TRBJ2-1
v_gene: TRBV5-5
abundance: .
d_gene: .

CDR3aa: CATRQGAADTQYF
CDR3nt: TGTGCCACCAGACAGGGGGCCGCAGATACGCAGTATTTT
j_gene: TRBJ2-3
v_gene: TRBV24-1
abundance: .
d_gene: TRBD1

CDR3aa: CASSLEGGTEAFF
CDR3nt: TGTGCCAGCAGCCTTGAAGGGGGCACTGAAGCTTTCTTT
j_gene: TRBJ1-1
v_gene: TRBV9
abundance: .
d_gene: .

CDR3aa: CASGGDRGRGNTIYF
CDR3nt: TGTGCCAGTGGGGGGGACAGGGGAAGGGGAAACACCATATATTTT
j_gene: TRBJ1-3
v_gene: TRBV6-5
abundance: .
d_gene: TRBD1

CDR3aa: CASSKPLAGETQYF
CDR3nt: TGCGCCAGCAGCAAACCACTAGCGGGGGAGACCCAGTACTTC
j_gene: TRBJ2-5
v_gene: TRBV5-1
abundance: .
d_gene: TRBD2

CDR3aa: CASSLRSRGGNSPLHF
CDR3nt: TGTGCCAGTAGCCTCAGGTCCCGGGGAGGGAATTCACCCCTCCACTTT
j_gene: TRBJ1-6
v_gene: TRBV19
abundance: .
d_gene: .

CDR3aa: CASSSQGEDYGYTF
CDR3nt: TGTGCCAGCAGCTCCCAGGGGGAGGACTATGGCTACACCTTC
j_gene: TRBJ1-2
v_gene: TRBV5-4
abundance: .
d_gene: TRBD1

CDR3aa: CASSDGTGPYSGNTIYF
CDR3nt: TGTGCCAGCAGTGACGGGACAGGCCCATACTCTGGAAACACCATATATTTT
j_gene: TRBJ1-3
v_gene: TRBV6-1
abundance: few
d_gene: TRBD1

CDR3aa: CAISPAGTPYEQYF
CDR3nt: TGTGCCATCAGCCCAGCGGGGACCCCGTACGAGCAGTACTTC
j_gene: TRBJ2-7
v_gene: TRBV10-3
abundance: once
d_gene: TRBD2

CDR3aa: CASSYYLAGGGNTQYF
CDR3nt: TGTGCCAGCAGTTATTACCTAGCGGGCGGGGGGAATACGCAGTATTTT
j_gene: TRBJ2-3
v_gene: TRBV6-6
abundance: .
d_gene: TRBD2

CDR3aa: CASSPRRGGPGELFF
CDR3nt: TGTGCCAGCAGCCCCAGAAGAGGGGGCCCCGGGGAGCTGTTTTTT
j_gene: TRBJ2-2
v_gene: TRBV7-2
abundance: .
d_gene: TRBD1

CDR3aa: CASSLAASGSSYNEQFF
CDR3nt: TGTGCCAGCAGCTTAGCGGCTAGCGGGAGCTCCTACAATGAGCAGTTCTTC
j_gene: TRBJ2-1
v_gene: TRBV11-2
abundance: few
d_gene: TRBD2

CDR3aa: CACKGVAGGSSYEQYF
CDR3nt: TGTGCCTGTAAGGGGGTAGCGGGGGGCAGCTCCTACGAGCAGTACTTC
j_gene: TRBJ2-7
v_gene: TRBV30
abundance: .
d_gene: TRBD2

CDR3aa: CASRSSRGGPNEQFF
CDR3nt: TGTGCCAGCAGGTCAAGCCGGGGGGGGCCCAATGAGCAGTTCTTC
j_gene: TRBJ2-1
v_gene: TRBV11-2
abundance: .
d_gene: TRBD2

CDR3aa: CAIEPGLASPGELFF
CDR3nt: TGTGCCATCGAACCGGGACTGGCTTCTCCCGGGGAGCTGTTTTTT
j_gene: TRBJ2-2
v_gene: TRBV10-3
abundance: .
d_gene: .

CDR3aa: CASSEGQSTDTQYF
CDR3nt: TGCGCCAGCAGCGAGGGACAGAGCACAGATACGCAGTATTTT
j_gene: TRBJ2-3
v_gene: TRBV5-1
abundance: once
d_gene: TRBD1

CDR3aa: CASSEIAGGPQTQYF
CDR3nt: TGTGCCAGCAGTGAAATTGCGGGGGGGCCTCAGACCCAGTACTTC
j_gene: TRBJ2-5
v_gene: TRBV2
abundance: few
d_gene: TRBD2

CDR3aa: CASSYLRVTTEAFF
CDR3nt: TGTGCCAGCAGTTACTTGAGGGTTACGACTGAAGCTTTCTTT
j_gene: TRBJ1-1
v_gene: TRBV6-5
abundance: .
d_gene: .

CDR3aa: CASSQDRTGSYNEQFF
CDR3nt: TGCGCCAGCAGCCAAGATAGGACTGGCTCCTACAATGAGCAGTTCTTC
j_gene: TRBJ2-1
v_gene: TRBV4-1
abundance: .
d_gene: .

CDR3aa: CAWSNPGGSYNSPLHF
CDR3nt: TGTGCCTGGAGTAACCCGGGGGGCTCCTATAATTCACCCCTCCACTTT
j_gene: TRBJ1-6
v_gene: TRBV30
abundance: .
d_gene: .

CDR3aa: CASSLMPGVGTDTQYF
CDR3nt: TGTGCCAGCAGCTTAATGCCGGGGGTAGGCACAGATACGCAGTATTTT
j_gene: TRBJ2-3
v_gene: TRBV7-3
abundance: .
d_gene: .

CDR3aa: CASSDGRGTDTQYF
CDR3nt: TGTGCCAGCAGTGATGGCAGGGGCACAGATACGCAGTATTTT
j_gene: TRBJ2-3
v_gene: TRBV2
abundance: .
d_gene: .

CDR3aa: CATSREGGEETQYF
CDR3nt: TGTGCCACCAGCAGAGAAGGAGGCGAGGAGACCCAGTACTTC
j_gene: TRBJ2-5
v_gene: TRBV15
abundance: .
d_gene: .